This T cell receptor beta chain derives from a study of blood T cell repertoires in COVID-19. Overall study: Samples of COVID-19 (acute and convalescent) were obtained from the United States, Italy and Spain.

The germline CDR1 and CDR2 sequences are MNHEY and SMNVEV (reference sequence). The CDR3 covers 20 residues. V was clipped by 6 bases and J by 9 bases; unmatched bases: 21. Cohort placement rested on clinical history that participants reported themselves. Authors' data handling: Amplification from reference gene primers served as the basis for estimated nucleated cell counts. The table came from immunoSEQ multiplex PCR; TCRdb's copy has only in-frame clones and leaves some out. V, J and clone size derive from that table, while D and trimming were established from the DNA sequence. The sample consists of a few hundred thousand clones, 70% to 90% of them appearing once.

The TCR comes from a woman in her 40s with acute COVID-19. Sequenced material: PBMCs or T cells enriched from blood (not recorded which). The V and J genes are TRBV27 and TRBJ2-1; 15 nucleotides align to TRBD2. The CDR3 DNA follows: TGTGCCAGCAGGGACAGGGGGCGATACTCCGGGACTAGCGGGAGGCTTGAGCAGTTCTTC. It translates to CASRDRGRYSGTSGRLEQFF.